This TCR beta chain was profiled in a study of post-analysis software for immune sequencing data. Study-level findings and limits: By F measure, samples from a shared preparation batch strongly co-clustered. About 5 TRBV segments were more frequent in patients than controls; TRBV5-6, TRBV5-1 and TRBV20-1 belonged to this group. The normalized Chao1 diversity of multiple sclerosis patients was significantly lower than that of controls.

With respect to this clonotype: Its antigen is not known.

TCR beta cDNA libraries had unique molecular identifiers. TCRdb re-called the PCR reads through MiXCR, storing one row per CDR3 protein. The table includes roughly 670,000 distinct CDR3 sequences, 55% to 60% detected once. The length of the CDR3 is 13 residues. Between the trimmed V and J ends, which lost 4 bases and 7 bases, there was a span of 12 bases. Germline V gives CDR1 SGHRS, CDR2 YFSETQ. This chain links TRBV5-1 with TRBJ1-5; D might be TRBD1 (5 bases). Sequencing input: blood. The source is a girl aged 2-10 years with multiple sclerosis. CDR3 coding DNA: TGCGCCAGCAGCCTTTCAGGGCCCCAGCCCCAGCATTTT. This codes for CASSLSGPQPQHF.